What follows describes a single TCR beta chain. Its antigen is not known. The source of the sample is a study of CD4 T cells in relation to SARS-CoV-2 and coronaviruses. CDR3 length: 17 residues. V lost 3 bases to trimming and J lost 5 bases, with 17 bases between them. CDR1 LNHDA and CDR2 SQIVND come from the germline V gene (reference sequence). Study conclusions and caveats: In around 60% of donors, memory CD4+ clonotypes crossrecognized SARS-CoV-2 and at least one common cold coronavirus spike.

Unexposed donor CD4+ T cells date from about 2011-2018, before the COVID-19 pandemic. Here immunoSEQ multiplex PCR was the method, and the copy in TCRdb shows in-frame clones only, minus some. This sample carries 65,000 or so clones, about 90% of them seen once, and the ten largest clones take around 1.6%. The rearrangement uses TRBV19 and TRBJ1-6, with D uncertain. Input material: memory CD4+ T cells from PBMCs. The receptor comes from a human donor in good health. The CDR3 loop reads CASSITGGNANNSPLHF. CDR3 DNA sequence: TGTGCCAGTAGTATTACGGGAGGCAATGCAAATAATTCACCCCTCCACTTT.